This TCR beta chain appears in the sequencing data of a study of T cells in Graves' hyperthyroidism and ophthalmopathy. Findings and caveats of the study: Median prediction lead before ophthalmopathy onset was around 6.9 months with the model. Expanded thyroid clonotypes (above 0.001) were mostly also found in blood. Using 13 V-J features, a model discriminated ophthalmopathy from stable hyperthyroidism.

Comments on this clonotype: As yet, its antigen is unknown.

The germline V gene encodes CDR1 GTSNPN and CDR2 SVGIG (reference sequence). Trimming removed 2 bases from V and 4 bases from J; junction bases left unmatched: 6. The CDR3 runs 14 residues. Newly diagnosed hyperthyroidism patients aged 18 to 65 years had disease lasting under 2 months. Authors of the study amplified TCR beta CDR3 regions from RNA transcripts. Primed by the HTBI set, a first-round RT-PCR was run on the TCR CDR3. One entry per CDR3 protein results from TCRdb running MiXCR on the multiplex PCR reads. The table has under 400,000 distinct CDR3 sequences, 15% to 20% seen once. The source material was blood. This TCR came from a woman aged 45-59 years with Graves' hyperthyroidism. This rearrangement joins TRBV30 to TRBJ2-5; 8 bases align to TRBD2. The CDR3 reads CAWSKAGVAETQYF. CDR3 DNA sequence: TGTGCCTGGAGTAAAGCGGGAGTCGCAGAGACCCAGTACTTC.